This TCR beta chain is from a study of CD8+ T cells in alopecia areata. On the study more broadly: In an open-label trial, patients got 5 to 10 mg tofacitinib twice daily. The duration of tofacitinib was 6 to 18 months, with 6 months off drug afterward.

It was cDNA, reverse transcribed from extracted RNA, that served as the sequencing template. Produced via immunoSEQ multiplex PCR; TCRdb's table is partial and in-frame only. The table lists 110,000 to 150,000 clones, 70% to 90% of them singletons. The CDR3 spans 15 residues. The ends lost 4 bases at V and 7 bases at J; junction bases unmatched: 6. CDR1 SNHLY and CDR2 FYNNEI come from the germline V gene. The sample's treatment: oral pan-JAK inhibitor, 5-10 mg twice daily. On this clone: The target antigen is unknown.

Study-wide results and limits: Possibly because of HLA-related factors, TCR sharing was less clear across patients than in mice.

The receptor was derived from a human donor with alopecia areata. Material: CD8+ T cells sorted from blood, obtained at week 4, from a patient treated with tofacitinib. The chain joins TRBV2 to TRBJ2-2; 10 bases align to TRBD1. The CDR3 sequence: CASSGAGTGVGELFF. CDR3 nucleotide sequence: TGTGCCAGCAGTGGAGCCGGGACAGGGGTCGGGGAGCTGTTTTTT.